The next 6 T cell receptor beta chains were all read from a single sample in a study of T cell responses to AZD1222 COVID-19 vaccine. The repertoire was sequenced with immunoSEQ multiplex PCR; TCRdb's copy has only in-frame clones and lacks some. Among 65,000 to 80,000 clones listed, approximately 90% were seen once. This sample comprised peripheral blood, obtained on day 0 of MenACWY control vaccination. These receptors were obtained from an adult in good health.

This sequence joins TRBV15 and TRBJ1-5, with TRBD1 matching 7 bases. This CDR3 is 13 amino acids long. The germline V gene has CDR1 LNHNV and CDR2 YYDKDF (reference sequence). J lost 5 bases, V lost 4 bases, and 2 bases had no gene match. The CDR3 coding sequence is TGTGCCACCAGCACCCAGGGGGATCAGCCCCAGCATTTT. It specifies CATSTQGDQPQHF.

CDR3 DNA: TGTGCCAGCTCACCCGGGACAGTCAGCTCCTACGAGCAGTACTTC. It specifies CASSPGTVSSYEQYF. The chain has TRBV18 and TRBJ2-7, with TRBD1 matching over 7 bases. The V segment lost 3 bases and the J segment 0 bases; nucleotides outside the gene matches: 5. CDR3 size: 15 residues. Per germline, CDR1 KGHSH and CDR2 LQKENI.

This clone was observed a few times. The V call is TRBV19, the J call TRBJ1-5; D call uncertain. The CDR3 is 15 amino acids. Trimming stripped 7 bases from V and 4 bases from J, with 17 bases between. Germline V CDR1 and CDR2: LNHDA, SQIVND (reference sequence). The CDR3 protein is CASTAHPPENQPQHF. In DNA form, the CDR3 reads TGTGCCAGTACCGCGCACCCCCCGGAAAATCAGCCCCAGCATTTT.

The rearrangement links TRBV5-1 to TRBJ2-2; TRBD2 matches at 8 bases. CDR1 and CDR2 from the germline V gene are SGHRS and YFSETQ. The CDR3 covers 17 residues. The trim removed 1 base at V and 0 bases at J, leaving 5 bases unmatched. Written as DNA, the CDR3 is TGCGCCAGCAGCTTGACGGGAGGGCCCCCGAACACCGGGGAGCTGTTTTTT. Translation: CASSLTGGPPNTGELFF. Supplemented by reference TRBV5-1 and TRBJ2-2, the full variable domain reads KAGVTQTPRYLIKTRGQQVTLSCSPISGHRSVSWYQQTPGQGLQFLFEYFSETQRNKGNFPGRFSGRQFSNSRSEMNVSTLELGDSALYLCASSLTGGPPNTGELFFGEGSRLTVL.

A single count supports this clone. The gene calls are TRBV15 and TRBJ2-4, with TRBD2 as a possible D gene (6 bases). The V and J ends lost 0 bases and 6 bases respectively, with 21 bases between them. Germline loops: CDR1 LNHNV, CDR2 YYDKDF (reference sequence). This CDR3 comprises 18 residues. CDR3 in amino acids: CATSRDWGSPGAGNIQYF. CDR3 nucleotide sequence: TGTGCCACCAGCAGAGATTGGGGCTCACCGGGAGCGGGAAACATTCAGTACTTC.

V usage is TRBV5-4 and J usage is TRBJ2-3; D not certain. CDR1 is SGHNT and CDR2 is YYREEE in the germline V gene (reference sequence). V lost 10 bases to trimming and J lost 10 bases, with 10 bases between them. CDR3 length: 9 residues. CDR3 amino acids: CAGDWAQYF. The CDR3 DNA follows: TGTGCCGGCGACTGGGCGCAGTATTTT. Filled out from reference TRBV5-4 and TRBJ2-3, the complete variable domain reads ETGVTQSPTHLIKTRGQQVTLRCSSQSGHNTVSWYQQALGQGPQFIFQYYREEENGRGNFPPRFSGLQFPNYSSELNVNALELDDSALYLCAGDWAQYFGPGTRLTVL.